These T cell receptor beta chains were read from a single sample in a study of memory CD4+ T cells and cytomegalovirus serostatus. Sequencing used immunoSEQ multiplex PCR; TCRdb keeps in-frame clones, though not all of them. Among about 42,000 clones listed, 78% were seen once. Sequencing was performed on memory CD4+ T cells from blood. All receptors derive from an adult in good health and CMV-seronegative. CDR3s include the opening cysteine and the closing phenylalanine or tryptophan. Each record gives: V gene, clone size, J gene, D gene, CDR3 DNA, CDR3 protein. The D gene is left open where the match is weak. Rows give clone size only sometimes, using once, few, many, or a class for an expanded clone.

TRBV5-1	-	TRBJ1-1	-	TGCGCCAGCAGCTTGGCCGTCAGCCGGGACACTGAAGCTTTCTTT	CASSLAVSRDTEAFF
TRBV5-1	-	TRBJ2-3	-	TGCGCCAGCAGCTTGTTTCCCGAGGCAGATACGCAGTATTTT	CASSLFPEADTQYF
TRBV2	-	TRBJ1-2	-	TGTGCCAGCAGTGAGAATTTCCAGGCGGGCTACACCTTC	CASSENFQAGYTF
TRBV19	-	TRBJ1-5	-	TGTGCCAGTAGTCCGTTAAATCAGCCCCAGCATTTT	CASSPLNQPQHF
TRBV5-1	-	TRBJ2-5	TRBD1	TGCGCCAGCAGCTCTAACCGGGACAGGGAAGGGACCCAGTACTTC	CASSSNRDREGTQYF
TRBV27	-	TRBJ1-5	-	TGTGCCAGCATGAGTGGGCCAGGCAATCAGCCCCAGCATTTT	CASMSGPGNQPQHF
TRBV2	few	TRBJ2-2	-	TGTGCCAGCCTGTACTCACCGAACACCGGGGAGCTGTTTTTT	CASLYSPNTGELFF
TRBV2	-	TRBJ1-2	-	TGTGCAACCAACGCCCTAGGACAGCCACACTATGGCTACACCTTC	CATNALGQPHYGYTF
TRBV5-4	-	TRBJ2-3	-	TGTGCCAGCAGCTGGGAGGTCACCACGTATACGCAGTATTTT	CASSWEVTTYTQYF
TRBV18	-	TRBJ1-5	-	TGTGCCAGCTCATATGGACAGTCGAATCAGCCCCAGCATTTT	CASSYGQSNQPQHF
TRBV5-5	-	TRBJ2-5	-	TGTGCCAGCAACCGGGCGGGAATCCAAGAGACCCAGTACTTC	CASNRAGIQETQYF
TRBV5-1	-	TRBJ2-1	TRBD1	TGCGCCAGCAGCTTGGGCGGGACAGGAAAGGGTGAGCAGTTCTTC	CASSLGGTGKGEQFF
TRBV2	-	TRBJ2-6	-	TGTGCCAGCAGCCCGGGTCGGGCATCTGGGGCCAACGTCCTGACTTTC	CASSPGRASGANVLTF
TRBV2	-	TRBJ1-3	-	TGTGCCAGCAGTGAAGAGGGTGGTTCTGGAAACACCATATATTTT	CASSEEGGSGNTIYF
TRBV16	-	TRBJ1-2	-	TGTGCCAGCAGCCAAGTCCAGGCCTCTAACTATGGCTACACCTTC	CASSQVQASNYGYTF
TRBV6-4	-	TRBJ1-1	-	TGTGCCAGCAGTGACTCGATTGCGGCAGGCGGTCCCAATGTAGGGGCTTTCTTT	CASSDSIAAGGPNVGAFF
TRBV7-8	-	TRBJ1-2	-	TGTGCCAGCAGCCCGACCCCGGGAAACTATGGCTACACCTTC	CASSPTPGNYGYTF
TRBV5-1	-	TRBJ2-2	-	TGCGCCAGCCGGATAGCCTCGAACACCGGGGAGCTGTTTTTT	CASRIASNTGELFF
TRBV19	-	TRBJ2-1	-	TGTGCCAGCAGCCGAGGGACACTAGAAAGCGATGAGCAGTTCTTC	CASSRGTLESDEQFF
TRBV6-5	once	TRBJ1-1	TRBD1	TGTGCCAGCAGTGCCCGACAGGGGAACACTGAAGCTTTCTTT	CASSARQGNTEAFF
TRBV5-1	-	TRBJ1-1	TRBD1	TGCGCCAGCGGGGCAGGGGGTGTGATGAACACTGAAGCTTTCTTT	CASGAGGVMNTEAFF
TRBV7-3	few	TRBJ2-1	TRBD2	TGTGCCAGCAGCTCGAAGCGGGGGGCCTCCTACAATGAGCAGTTCTTC	CASSSKRGASYNEQFF
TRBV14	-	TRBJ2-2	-	TGTGCCAGCAGCCAACTTGGGCCGCCCGGGGAGCTGTTTTTT	CASSQLGPPGELFF
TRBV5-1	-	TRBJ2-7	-	TGCGCCAGCAGCTCCCTGAAAAGCTACGAGCAGTACTTC	CASSSLKSYEQYF